Listed here are 16 T cell receptor beta chains from one sample, sequenced in a study of T-cell memory formation after mild COVID-19. A single record per CDR3 protein comes from TCRdb applying MiXCR to the 5' RACE reads. The data hold 400,000 to 500,000 distinct CDR3 sequences, with 15% to 20% observed a single time. Source material: PBMCs or a T cell subset sorted from them (not recorded which). The receptors shown here come from an adult woman who had mild COVID-19 (a few samples of this study predate the infection). Cell type and time point are not known.

For the CDR3, the DNA is TGTGCCAGCAGTTTCCTCTACAATGAGCAGTTCTTC. Its translation is CASSFLYNEQFF. The J gene is TRBJ2-1, the V gene TRBV27; D unclear. The length of the CDR3 is 12 residues. Per the germline V gene, CDR1 is MNHEY and CDR2 is SMNVEV (reference sequence). V was shortened by 3 bases and J by 3 bases, with 3 bases between the two germline ends.

This clonotype has a handful of counts. This chain connects TRBV21-1 to TRBJ2-7; the table's D call, TRBD2, has no DNA check behind it. TRBV21-1 is reported as a pseudogene. This CDR3 is 15 amino acids long. The CDR3 nucleotides are TGTGCCAGCAGCGAGGCGGGACTAGCGGGAGACGAGCAGTACTTC. It encodes CASSEAGLAGDEQYF.

The V call is TRBV5-1, the J call TRBJ1-1, with D maybe TRBD1 (5 bases). The CDR3 runs 16 residues. The V and J ends lost 7 bases and 0 bases respectively, with 19 bases between them. In germline, CDR1 is SGHRS, CDR2 YFSETQ. CDR3 bases: TGCGCCAGCTCTGGGGGGTGGGCCGTGATGAACACTGAAGCTTTCTTT. This codes for CASSGGWAVMNTEAFF.

This clonotype was seen more than once but under ten times. The chain combines TRBV9 with TRBJ1-6, with a weak D call TRBD1 (6 bases). The CDR3 is made up of 15 amino acids. Germline values: CDR1 SGDLS, CDR2 YYNGEE. Trimming shortened V by 5 bases and J by 0 bases, and 9 bases separated the two germline ends. The chain's CDR3 is CASRKDSSYNSPLHF. Here the CDR3 DNA reads TGTGCCAGCAGAAAGGACAGCTCCTATAATTCACCCCTCCACTTT.

The CDR3 sequence: CASSTTGRYIYGYTF. DNA of the CDR3: TGTGCCAGCAGTACTACAGGGAGGTATATCTATGGCTACACCTTC. V is TRBV28 and J is TRBJ1-2, with D possibly matching TRBD1 (6 bases). Trimming shortened V by 5 bases and J by 4 bases, and 17 bases separated the two germline ends. Germline CDR1 is MDHEN and CDR2 is SYDVKM. This CDR3 contains 15 residues.

This clonotype was picked up a small number of times. The V call is TRBV5-1, the J call TRBJ1-2; no firm D call. Trimming removed 1 base at V and 2 bases at J, with 9 bases between. Germline V CDR1 and CDR2: SGHRS, YFSETQ. This CDR3 is 14 amino acids long. This chain's CDR3 is CASSLTHTNYGYTF. The DNA for the CDR3 is TGCGCCAGCAGCTTGACCCATACGAACTATGGCTACACCTTC.

This clonotype was found a few times. This chain links TRBV6-6 with TRBJ2-7; 8 bases fit TRBD2. Trimming at V came to 7 bases and at J to 1 base, leaving 3 bases not matched to a gene. Germline V lookup: CDR1 MNHNY, CDR2 SVGAGI (reference sequence). The CDR3 runs to 13 residues. This CDR3 is CASTVAGSYEQYF. The CDR3 nucleotides read TGTGCCAGCACCGTAGCGGGATCCTACGAGCAGTACTTC.

In its sample, this clonotype was seen a few times. The CDR3 sequence: CASSPPHRGDTQYF. The CDR3 nucleotides are TGTGCCAGCAGCCCACCCCATCGGGGAGATACGCAGTATTTT. The V call is TRBV7-9, the J call TRBJ2-3, with a possible D match to TRBD2 (5 bases). Germline CDR1 is SEHNR and CDR2 is FQNEAQ (reference sequence). Deletions cut 5 bases from V and 5 bases from J, with 14 bases between. The CDR3 extends over 14 amino acids.

This clonotype was picked up a small number of times. This chain uses TRBV5-5 with TRBJ1-1, with 8 bases fitting TRBD1. CDR1 SGHKS and CDR2 YYEKEE come from the germline V gene (reference sequence). The V gene end was trimmed by 5 bases and the J gene end by 1 base; junction bases not matched to a gene: 7. The CDR3 has 15 amino acids. The CDR3 here is CASRWGQARNTEAFF. In DNA form, the CDR3 reads TGTGCCAGCAGATGGGGACAGGCCAGGAACACTGAAGCTTTCTTT.

The chain employs TRBV11-2 and TRBJ1-2; D is possibly TRBD1 (6 bases). The germline CDR1 and CDR2 sequences are SGHAT and FQNNGV. The CDR3 runs 14 residues. Trimming took off 7 bases at V and 3 bases at J, with 15 bases between the two ends. Here the CDR3 reads CASTMGGGDYGYTF. Here the CDR3 DNA reads TGTGCCAGCACCATGGGGGGCGGGGACTATGGCTACACCTTC.

This clonotype has a handful of counts. The gene calls are TRBV7-6 and TRBJ2-5, with 13 bases identical to TRBD2. The J segment lost 4 bases and the V segment lost 6 bases, leaving 5 bases of the junction unmatched. CDR3 length equals 15 residues. Germline values: CDR1 SGHVS, CDR2 FNYEAQ. CDR3 bases: TGTGCCAGCAGTTCACGACTAGCGGGAGGAGAGACCCAGTACTTC. Its translation: CASSSRLAGGETQYF.

This clonotype was counted between two and nine times. V and J are TRBV9 and TRBJ2-3; unclear D gene. Germline V gene data show CDR1 as SGDLS and CDR2 as YYNGEE. The germline V and J ends were trimmed by 4 bases and 4 bases, with 22 bases remaining between them. The CDR3 is 17 residues long. The CDR3 DNA is TGTGCCAGCAGCCCCGCGGACCAAAACCCGACACCAGATACGCAGTATTTT. It codes for CASSPADQNPTPDTQYF. Filled out from reference TRBV9 and TRBJ2-3, the complete variable domain reads DSGVTQTPKHLITATGQRVTLRCSPRSGDLSVYWYQQSLDQGLQFLIQYYNGEERAKGNILERFSAQQFPDLHSELNLSSLELGDSALYFCASSPADQNPTPDTQYFGPGTRLTVL.

This clonotype was detected only once. This sequence joins TRBV29-1 and TRBJ1-2, with D tentatively TRBD1 (6 bases). This CDR3 has 13 amino acids. Trimming left V 7 bases short and J 5 bases short, with 17 bases between. The V gene's germline CDR1 is SQVTM and CDR2 ANQGSEA. CDR3 protein: CSATPGHVYGYTF. The CDR3, as DNA: TGCAGCGCCACCCCGGGACACGTATATGGCTACACCTTC. The full variable domain, rest sourced from reference TRBV29-1 and TRBJ1-2, is SAVISQKPSRDICQRGTSLTIQCQVDSQVTMMFWYRQQPGQSLTLIATANQGSEATYESGFVIDKFPISRPNLTFSTLTVSNMSPEDSSIYLCSATPGHVYGYTFGSGTRLTVV.

The chain combines TRBV7-9 with TRBJ1-5, with TRBD1 matching over 8 bases. The ends lost 6 bases at V and 7 bases at J; junction bases unmatched: 11. CDR3 size: 15 residues. Germline loops: CDR1 SEHNR, CDR2 FQNEAQ (reference sequence). The CDR3 bases are TGTGCCAGCAGTCCCGGGACAGGTATACGACAGCCCCAGCATTTT. Amino acids: CASSPGTGIRQPQHF.

V and J are TRBV14 and TRBJ2-7; the match to TRBD1 covers 9 bases. The CDR3 contains 13 residues. With 5 bases clipped from V and 6 bases from J, the junction kept 5 bases outside the gene matches. Germline-derived CDR1 and CDR2 are SGHDN and FVKESK. This CDR3 is CASSGTGKGEQYF. CDR3 bases: TGTGCCAGCAGCGGGACAGGGAAGGGCGAGCAGTACTTC.

This clonotype was seen more than once but under ten times. The V call is TRBV7-2, the J call TRBJ1-5, with 9 positions matching TRBD1. Germline V CDR1 and CDR2: SGHTA, FQGNSA. The CDR3 has 15 amino acids. The V and J ends lost 1 base and 16 bases, in that order; junction bases with no gene match: 14. This CDR3 reads CASSLVGTGYGGGHF. The CDR3 DNA reads TGTGCCAGCAGCTTAGTTGGGACAGGGTACGGGGGCGGACATTTT.